These 26 T cell receptor beta chains came from one sample sequenced in a study of blood T cells in healthy people across ages. Sample-barcoded 5' priming and a J-beta primer mix drove a second PCR of about 6 to 12 cycles. TCRdb redid the calling of the 5' RACE reads with MiXCR, one entry per CDR3 protein. The sample comprises 790,000 or so distinct CDR3 sequences, less than 60% of which are singletons, and roughly 18% rests with the top ten. The sample was blood. Source of these receptors: an elderly man in good health.

The rearrangement joins TRBV28 to TRBJ2-7, with TRBD1 identical over 9 bases. The CDR3 consists of 15 residues. After removal of 4 bases from V and 1 base from J, the junction contained 5 bases not matched to a gene. Germline CDR1 is MDHEN and CDR2 is SYDVKM. The CDR3 spells CASSSGGTGSYEQYF. Written as DNA, the CDR3 is TGTGCCAGCAGTTCTGGCGGGACAGGGTCCTACGAGCAGTACTTC.

V is TRBV25-1 and J is TRBJ2-3; D possibly corresponds to TRBD2 (6 bases). From germline, CDR1 is MGHDK and CDR2 SYGVNS. This CDR3 region has 14 residues. V lost 8 bases and J lost 0, with 12 bases in between. CDR3 in DNA: TGTGCCAGCCAAGCGGGTGTTAGCACAGATACGCAGTATTTT. Amino acid sequence: CASQAGVSTDTQYF.

This clonotype was seen more than once but under ten times. V and J are TRBV30 and TRBJ2-5; 9 bases match TRBD1. The germline V gene has CDR1 GTSNPN and CDR2 SVGIG (reference sequence). This CDR3 contains 13 residues. V dropped 5 bases and J dropped 5; count of bases not matched to a gene: 6. The CDR3 nucleotides read TGTGCCTGGGGGGGGGACAGGGATGAGACCCAGTACTTC. Translated, it gives CAWGGDRDETQYF.

The chain combines TRBV5-1 with TRBJ2-5, with TRBD1 matching 7 bases. J was trimmed by 0 bases and V by 4 bases; bases with no gene match: 6. Germline CDR1 is SGHRS and CDR2 is YFSETQ. The CDR3 spans 15 residues. CDR3 loop: CASSPGTAYQETQYF. The CDR3 nucleotides are TGCGCCAGCAGCCCCGGGACAGCCTACCAAGAGACCCAGTACTTC.

This clonotype was observed once. The genes are TRBV6-5 and TRBJ2-3, with 7 bases fitting TRBD2. CDR3 length: 15 amino acids. The germline gives CDR1 MNHEY, CDR2 SVGAGI. The J segment lost 3 bases and the V segment lost 4 bases, leaving 7 bases of the junction unmatched. The CDR3 DNA sequence: TGTGCCAGCAGTTTGCGGGAGCTGGGGACAGATACGCAGTATTTT. Its protein is CASSLRELGTDTQYF.

This chain connects TRBV6-1 to TRBJ1-5; 7 bases fit TRBD1. Germline V gives CDR1 MNHNS, CDR2 SASEGT. J lost 7 bases, V lost 4 bases, and 10 bases had no gene match. CDR3 length: 15 amino acids. CDR3 protein: CASSGQTGTNQPQHF. CDR3 DNA sequence: TGTGCCAGCAGTGGCCAGACAGGGACGAACCAGCCCCAGCATTTT.

The CDR3 loop is CSVGRTPTTNEKLFF. Here the CDR3 DNA reads TGCAGCGTTGGAAGGACACCAACAACTAATGAAAAACTGTTTTTT. This rearrangement joins TRBV29-1 to TRBJ1-4; D might be TRBD1 (5 bases). CDR3 length: 15 amino acids. CDR1 and CDR2 from the germline V gene are SQVTM and ANQGSEA. Trimming took off 4 bases at V and 0 bases at J, with 12 bases between the two ends.

The chain uses TRBV7-9 and TRBJ2-7; TRBD2 matches 7 bases. This CDR3 contains 15 residues. In germline, CDR1 is SEHNR, CDR2 FQNEAQ (reference sequence). V trimming: 0 bases; J trimming: 5 bases; junction bases outside the gene matches: 7. This chain's CDR3 is CASSLAVGRIDEQYF. CDR3 coding DNA: TGTGCCAGCAGCTTAGCTGTCGGGAGGATCGACGAGCAGTACTTC.

The genes are TRBV12-3 or TRBV12-4 and TRBJ1-5; D unclear. V dropped 4 bases and J dropped 6 bases, with 10 bases sitting between them. The CDR3 loop spans 13 amino acids. As DNA, the CDR3 is TGTGCCAGCAGTTCCCTGGGCACTCAGCCCCAGCATTTT. It yields the protein CASSSLGTQPQHF.

This clonotype was seen many times. The CDR3 here is CASSFYSGAYNEQFF. In DNA, the CDR3 is TGCGCCAGCAGCTTCTATAGCGGAGCCTACAATGAGCAGTTCTTC. V and J are TRBV5-1 and TRBJ2-1; D possibly corresponds to TRBD2 (6 bases). CDR3 length equals 15 residues. Trimming shortened V by 2 bases and J by 2 bases, and 11 bases separated the two germline ends. From germline, CDR1 is SGHRS and CDR2 YFSETQ.

The chain uses TRBV20-1 and TRBJ2-5, with 7 positions matching TRBD2. Germline V lookup: CDR1 DFQATT, CDR2 SNEGSKA (reference sequence). The CDR3 has 12 amino acids. CDR3 sequence (DNA): TGCAGCGTCGGACTAGACCAAGAGACCCAGTACTTC. Residues: CSVGLDQETQYF.

The rearrangement links TRBV7-2 to TRBJ2-3, with 9 nucleotides matching TRBD2. Looked up from germline, CDR1 is SGHTA and CDR2 is FQGNSA. The CDR3 is 17 residues long. Trimming at V came to 1 base and at J to 0 bases, leaving 5 bases not matched to a gene. Here the CDR3 reads CASSLVASGTSTDTQYF. The DNA of the CDR3 is TGTGCCAGCAGCTTAGTCGCTAGCGGGACTAGCACAGATACGCAGTATTTT. Full variable domain (rest looked up from reference TRBV7-2 and TRBJ2-3): GAGVSQSPSNKVTEKGKDVELRCDPISGHTALYWYRQSLGQGLEFLIYFQGNSAPDKSGLPSDRFSAERTGGSVSTLTIQRTQQEDSAVYLCASSLVASGTSTDTQYFGPGTRLTVL.

CDR3 nucleotides: TGTGCCAGCAGTGAATATCTGACTTACGAGCAGTACTTC. Amino acids: CASSEYLTYEQYF. The chain is built from TRBV2 and TRBJ2-7; D not certain. The CDR3 is 13 residues long. Germline V gives CDR1 SNHLY, CDR2 FYNNEI. Between the trimmed V and J ends, which lost 2 bases and 4 bases, there was a span of 9 bases.

There are a few counts of this clonotype. The genes are TRBV27 and TRBJ1-5; D uncertain. The CDR3 totals 15 residues. Looked up from germline, CDR1 is MNHEY and CDR2 is SMNVEV (reference sequence). V was pared by 8 bases and J by 3 bases, with 17 bases between. In DNA, the CDR3 is TGTGCCAGCCGAGACCCCACAGATCCCAATCAGCCCCAGCATTTT. Translation gives CASRDPTDPNQPQHF.

This clonotype was counted a single time. This CDR3 is CASSLGDRAYNSPLHF. The DNA for the CDR3 is TGCGCCAGCAGCTTGGGGGACAGAGCCTATAATTCACCCCTCCACTTT. The chain combines TRBV5-1 with TRBJ1-6, with 7 nucleotides matching TRBD1. The length of the CDR3 is 16 residues. V gave up 0 bases and J gave up 2 bases; unmatched junction bases: 2. Germline V gives CDR1 SGHRS, CDR2 YFSETQ.

The chain links TRBV20-1 to TRBJ2-7; D not resolved. The V gene's germline CDR1 is DFQATT and CDR2 SNEGSKA (reference sequence). V was shortened by 3 bases and J by 0 bases, with 9 bases between the two germline ends. The CDR3 consists of 13 residues. The chain's CDR3 is CSARGHPSYEQYF. DNA for the CDR3: TGCAGTGCTAGGGGCCATCCCTCCTACGAGCAGTACTTC.

This clonotype was detected many times. V and J are TRBV9 and TRBJ2-1; D perhaps matches TRBD2 (5 bases). V shed 0 bases and J shed 3 bases, with 16 bases lying between them. Germline values: CDR1 SGDLS, CDR2 YYNGEE. The length of the CDR3 is 17 residues. CDR3 loop: CASSVATGLASYNEQFF. Written as DNA, the CDR3 is TGTGCCAGCAGCGTAGCTACTGGTCTAGCTAGCTACAATGAGCAGTTCTTC.

This clonotype came up a few times. The chain uses TRBV7-2 and TRBJ2-3; 7 bases agree with TRBD2. Trimming at V came to 7 bases and at J to 2 bases, leaving 12 bases not matched to a gene. The CDR3 has 16 amino acids. Germline loops: CDR1 SGHTA, CDR2 FQGNSA. CDR3 in DNA: TGTGCCAGCATTAGAATGGGGCGGGAGAACACAGATACGCAGTATTTT. This translates into CASIRMGRENTDTQYF.

This rearrangement joins TRBV4-3 to TRBJ2-1, with 11 bases identical to TRBD2. The CDR3 has 15 amino acids. Per germline, CDR1 LGHNA and CDR2 YSLEER. After removal of 3 bases from V and 5 bases from J, the junction contained 3 bases not matched to a gene. The DNA of the CDR3 is TGCGCCAGCAGCCAGAATAGCGGGAGGGACAATGAGCAGTTCTTC. Its protein is CASSQNSGRDNEQFF.

The sample holds many counts of this clonotype. The chain carries TRBV20-1 and TRBJ2-1; D call uncertain. Trimming removed 5 bases from V and 8 bases from J, with 16 bases in between. The CDR3 runs 13 residues. CDR1 is DFQATT, CDR2 SNEGSKA, per germline (reference sequence). DNA for the CDR3: TGCAGTGCTCAGCGCTCCCCCGGCGATGAGCAGTTCTTC. It codes for CSAQRSPGDEQFF.

The rearrangement links TRBV2 to TRBJ2-1; 8 bases are a match to TRBD2. The CDR3 covers 14 residues. The germline gives CDR1 SNHLY, CDR2 FYNNEI. Unmatched junction bases numbered 3, after V lost 2 bases and J lost 6 bases. CDR3 residues: CASSEPGTSNEQFF. CDR3 nucleotide sequence: TGTGCCAGCAGTGAACCCGGGACTAGCAATGAGCAGTTCTTC.

This chain joins TRBV4-3 and TRBJ2-4; maybe TRBD1 (5 bases). The J call is doubtful: the DNA matches TRBJ2-7 better. The CDR3 loop spans 20 amino acids. CDR1 and CDR2 from the germline V gene are LGHNA and YSLEER. CDR3 in amino acids: CASSQSRERPGWNIAYEQYF. CDR3 in DNA: TGCGCCAGCAGCCAGTCAAGGGAACGGCCAGGGTGGAATATAGCCTACGAGCAGTACTTC.

This clonotype has just a few counts. The V call is TRBV29-1, the J call TRBJ2-1; 12 positions agree with TRBD2. Germline V gives CDR1 SQVTM, CDR2 ANQGSEA. The CDR3 runs 13 residues. J was trimmed by 6 bases and V by 7 bases; bases with no gene match: 4. The CDR3 here is CSARLAGANEQFF. DNA for the CDR3: TGCAGCGCCAGACTAGCGGGAGCCAATGAGCAGTTCTTC.

The chain is built from TRBV14 and TRBJ1-5; D gene ambiguous. V gave up 3 bases and J gave up 4 bases, with 7 bases separating them. Germline loops: CDR1 SGHDN, CDR2 FVKESK. The CDR3 has 13 amino acids. The CDR3 reads CASSQGTNQPQHF. CDR3 nucleotide sequence: TGTGCCAGCAGCCAGGGAACTAATCAGCCCCAGCATTTT.

Ten or more counts support this clonotype. The CDR3 loop is CASSLPGPQETQYF. The CDR3 nucleotides read TGCGCCAGCAGCTTACCGGGACCTCAAGAGACCCAGTACTTC. V gene TRBV5-1 combines with J gene TRBJ2-5; D is possibly TRBD1 or TRBD2 (5 bases each). CDR3 length: 14 residues. Deletions cut 2 bases from V and 2 bases from J, with 10 bases between. Germline V gene sequence: CDR1 SGHRS, CDR2 YFSETQ.

This rearrangement joins TRBV20-1 to TRBJ2-5; D is unresolved. Germline CDR1 DFQATT, CDR2 SNEGSKA (reference sequence). The V gene lost 6 bases and the J gene lost 2 bases, with 13 bases spanning the gap. CDR3 length: 13 residues. The CDR3 is CSATLSSQETQYF. In nucleotides, the CDR3 is TGCAGTGCGACGCTGAGCAGTCAAGAGACCCAGTACTTC.